This TCR beta chain was identified in a study of blood T cells in healthy people across ages. The length of the CDR3 is 14 residues. CDR1 and CDR2 (germline): DFQATT, SNEGSKA (reference sequence). V lost 6 bases, J lost 0 bases, and 7 bases stayed unmatched. Together with a sample-barcoded 5' primer, a J-beta primer mix was included in a second PCR lasting roughly 6 to 12 cycles. TCRdb reanalysed the 5' RACE reads using MiXCR and keeps one entry per CDR3 protein. The sample includes around 990,000 distinct CDR3 sequences, under 30% of them seen just once. Separately, the same data were catalogued under a study of T cells of mothers and their children. That paper notes: Several children, together with their three healthy Caucasian mothers, made up the donors.

This receptor was identified in a girl aged 2-10 years in good health. This chain joins TRBV20-1 and TRBJ1-1, with 7 bases lining up with TRBD1. Specimen: blood. For the CDR3, the DNA is TGCAGTGCAAAGAGGGGACAGATGAACACTGAAGCTTTCTTT. Translating gives CSAKRGQMNTEAFF.